These T cell receptor beta chains were read from a single sample in a study of graft-versus-host responses after intestinal transplantation. The repertoire was sequenced with immunoSEQ multiplex PCR; TCRdb's copy has only in-frame clones and lacks some. Of 55,000 to 85,000 clones listed, around 92% are singletons. Antigen specificity for these receptors is unknown. The sequenced sample was unstimulated CD8+ T cells sorted from spleen or lymph node cells, obtained before intestinal transplant. The receptor source for this set is a human donor who received an intestinal transplant. Each CDR3 is given with its conserved first and last residue. Each record gives: V gene, clone size, D gene, J gene, CDR3 DNA, CDR3 protein. D genes are given only for firm matches. Expanded clones are given a class, and other clones once, few, many or no size at all.

v_call: TRBV6-6
clone_size: .
d_call: TRBD2
j_call: TRBJ2-1
cdr3_nt: TGTGCCAGCAGTTCGCTAGCGGGTTCCCACAATGAGCAGTTCTTC
cdr3_aa: CASSSLAGSHNEQFF

v_call: TRBV28
clone_size: .
d_call: TRBD1
j_call: TRBJ1-5
cdr3_nt: TGTGCCAGCAGTCCTCCGGGGGACAGGGAAGGGTTTCAGCCCCAGCATTTT
cdr3_aa: CASSPPGDREGFQPQHF

v_call: TRBV6-1
clone_size: few
d_call: TRBD1
j_call: TRBJ1-1
cdr3_nt: TGTGCCAGCAGCCGCGGACAGGGAAGCTACACTGAAGCTTTCTTT
cdr3_aa: CASSRGQGSYTEAFF

v_call: TRBV10-3
clone_size: .
d_call: .
j_call: TRBJ2-1
cdr3_nt: TGTGCCATCAGTGAGTCTGTAGACTTTAATGAGCAGTTCTTC
cdr3_aa: CAISESVDFNEQFF

v_call: TRBV5-6
clone_size: .
d_call: .
j_call: TRBJ2-1
cdr3_nt: TGTGCCAGCAGCACGGGACTCCTCCCCAATGAGCAGTTCTTC
cdr3_aa: CASSTGLLPNEQFF

v_call: TRBV2
clone_size: .
d_call: TRBD2
j_call: TRBJ2-7
cdr3_nt: TGTGCCAGCAGTGATACCCTAGCGGAACCCTACGAGCAGTACTTC
cdr3_aa: CASSDTLAEPYEQYF

v_call: TRBV25-1
clone_size: .
d_call: TRBD1
j_call: TRBJ2-1
cdr3_nt: TGTGCCAGCAGTGTGACAGGGAGCTCCTACAATGAGCAGTTCTTC
cdr3_aa: CASSVTGSSYNEQFF

v_call: TRBV28
clone_size: .
d_call: .
j_call: TRBJ2-6
cdr3_nt: TGTGCCAGCAGTCCGCACTACAGGGCTGGGGCCAACGTCCTGACTTTC
cdr3_aa: CASSPHYRAGANVLTF

v_call: TRBV30
clone_size: .
d_call: TRBD2
j_call: TRBJ2-7
cdr3_nt: TGTGCCTGGAGTGTAGCTAGCGGGGTCTACGAGCAGTACTTC
cdr3_aa: CAWSVASGVYEQYF

v_call: TRBV5-1
clone_size: .
d_call: TRBD2
j_call: TRBJ2-7
cdr3_nt: TGCGCCAGCAGCTTGGGGGCTAGCGGCGCTAGCTCCTACGAGCAGTACTTC
cdr3_aa: CASSLGASGASSYEQYF

v_call: TRBV28
clone_size: .
d_call: TRBD2
j_call: TRBJ2-7
cdr3_nt: TGTGCCAGCACCATTTGGACTAGCGGGGCAAATTCCTACGAGCAGTACTTC
cdr3_aa: CASTIWTSGANSYEQYF

v_call: TRBV27
clone_size: .
d_call: TRBD1
j_call: TRBJ1-6
cdr3_nt: TGTGCCAGCAGTTTATCCTATCCTGGGACAGTAAATTCACCCCTCCACTTT
cdr3_aa: CASSLSYPGTVNSPLHF

v_call: TRBV10-2
clone_size: once
d_call: TRBD1
j_call: TRBJ2-1
cdr3_nt: TGCGCCAGCAGTCCCTCAACTGGGACAGGGTTCAATGAGCAGTTCTTC
cdr3_aa: CASSPSTGTGFNEQFF

v_call: TRBV5-1
clone_size: .
d_call: TRBD2
j_call: TRBJ2-7
cdr3_nt: TGCGCCAGCAGCTTGGCTTGGAGCGGGGGGGCTTATGAGGAGCAGTACTTC
cdr3_aa: CASSLAWSGGAYEEQYF

v_call: TRBV11-3
clone_size: .
d_call: .
j_call: TRBJ2-7
cdr3_nt: TGTGCCAGCACCCCGAGCGGCAGCTCCTACGAGCAGTACTTC
cdr3_aa: CASTPSGSSYEQYF

v_call: TRBV5-4
clone_size: once
d_call: .
j_call: TRBJ2-7
cdr3_nt: TGTGCCAGCAGCTTGGGGGGGAGGAACTACGAGCAGTACTTC
cdr3_aa: CASSLGGRNYEQYF

v_call: TRBV28
clone_size: .
d_call: .
j_call: TRBJ2-3
cdr3_nt: TGTGCCAGCAGCCCCTACGCCGTACGAGATACGCAGTATTTT
cdr3_aa: CASSPYAVRDTQYF

v_call: TRBV9
clone_size: .
d_call: TRBD1
j_call: TRBJ1-1
cdr3_nt: TGTGCCAGCAGTTCCGGGACAGCAAACACTGAAGCTTTCTTT
cdr3_aa: CASSSGTANTEAFF

v_call: TRBV18
clone_size: .
d_call: .
j_call: TRBJ2-7
cdr3_nt: TGTGCCAGCTCACCACCCCCCAGGACAAGGGCCCTACCCTCCTACGAGCAGTACTTC
cdr3_aa: CASSPPPRTRALPSYEQYF

v_call: TRBV5-1
clone_size: .
d_call: .
j_call: TRBJ1-2
cdr3_nt: TGCGCCAGCAGCTTGGTCAGGAACTATGGCTACACCTTC
cdr3_aa: CASSLVRNYGYTF

v_call: TRBV7-6
clone_size: .
d_call: TRBD2
j_call: TRBJ2-7
cdr3_nt: TGTGCCAGCAGCTTAAGGGCTAGCGGGAGGCCAACTAACGAGCAGTACTTC
cdr3_aa: CASSLRASGRPTNEQYF

v_call: TRBV7-2
clone_size: .
d_call: TRBD1
j_call: TRBJ1-3
cdr3_nt: TGTGCCAGCAGCTTATTGGGGTGGATCACAGGGGCGCCTGGAAACACCATATATTTT
cdr3_aa: CASSLLGWITGAPGNTIYF

v_call: TRBV29-1
clone_size: .
d_call: .
j_call: TRBJ1-1
cdr3_nt: TGCAGCGTTGAACAGGGTGTTAACACTGAAGCTTTCTTT
cdr3_aa: CSVEQGVNTEAFF

v_call: TRBV7-2
clone_size: .
d_call: TRBD1
j_call: TRBJ1-5
cdr3_nt: TGTGCCAGCAGCTTAAGGACAGGGGAAAGCAATCAGCCCCAGCATTTT
cdr3_aa: CASSLRTGESNQPQHF

v_call: TRBV19
clone_size: .
d_call: TRBD1
j_call: TRBJ2-7
cdr3_nt: TGTGCCAGTAGTATGGGACAGTCCTACGAGCAGTACTTC
cdr3_aa: CASSMGQSYEQYF

v_call: TRBV2
clone_size: .
d_call: TRBD1
j_call: TRBJ1-5
cdr3_nt: TGTGCCAGCAAGGAACAGGGGGGAGGAAATCAGCCCCAGCATTTT
cdr3_aa: CASKEQGGGNQPQHF

v_call: TRBV5-1
clone_size: .
d_call: TRBD1
j_call: TRBJ1-3
cdr3_nt: TGCGCCAGCAGCTTGGGACAGGGGGCCGACACCATATATTTT
cdr3_aa: CASSLGQGADTIYF

v_call: TRBV7-8
clone_size: .
d_call: TRBD2
j_call: TRBJ2-1
cdr3_nt: TGTGCCAGCAGCTTAGTGGTAGGCGGGAGGGCTTTATTAGCTGGTGAGCAGTTCTTC
cdr3_aa: CASSLVVGGRALLAGEQFF

v_call: TRBV6-6
clone_size: .
d_call: .
j_call: TRBJ2-5
cdr3_nt: TGTGCCAGCAGACTTCTCCATGAGCAGTACTTC
cdr3_aa: CASRLLHEQYF

v_call: TRBV6-4
clone_size: .
d_call: .
j_call: TRBJ2-2
cdr3_nt: TGTGCCAGCAGTGTGGAACCAGGCCGGGAGCTGTTTTTT
cdr3_aa: CASSVEPGRELFF

v_call: TRBV5-1
clone_size: once
d_call: TRBD1
j_call: TRBJ1-1
cdr3_nt: TGCGCCAGCAGCTTGGAGGGGACAGGGAACACTGAAGCTTTCTTT
cdr3_aa: CASSLEGTGNTEAFF

v_call: TRBV6-5
clone_size: .
d_call: TRBD2
j_call: TRBJ2-5
cdr3_nt: TGTGCCAGCAGTTCTCCCGGGGGGGTTGCTCCAGAGACCCAGTACTTC
cdr3_aa: CASSSPGGVAPETQYF

v_call: TRBV10-2
clone_size: few
d_call: .
j_call: TRBJ2-3
cdr3_nt: TGCGCCAGCGGTAGGAGCGCTTACACAGATACGCAGTATTTT
cdr3_aa: CASGRSAYTDTQYF

v_call: TRBV27
clone_size: .
d_call: .
j_call: TRBJ1-1
cdr3_nt: TGTGCCAGCAGTCCCCGAATCCCCGACAGGAACACTGAAGCTTTCTTT
cdr3_aa: CASSPRIPDRNTEAFF

v_call: TRBV5-4
clone_size: .
d_call: .
j_call: TRBJ1-4
cdr3_nt: TGTGCCAGCAGCTTGCGTGGGAGGCCTAATGAAAAACTGTTTTTT
cdr3_aa: CASSLRGRPNEKLFF

v_call: TRBV4-1
clone_size: .
d_call: TRBD2
j_call: TRBJ2-1
cdr3_nt: TGCGCCAGCAGCCGCCTCGCGGCGGGAGTCCACAATGAGCAGTTCTTC
cdr3_aa: CASSRLAAGVHNEQFF

v_call: TRBV5-8
clone_size: .
d_call: .
j_call: TRBJ1-1
cdr3_nt: TGTGCCAGCAGCTTGAGAGTCACTGAAGCTTTCTTT
cdr3_aa: CASSLRVTEAFF

v_call: TRBV27
clone_size: .
d_call: TRBD1
j_call: TRBJ2-2
cdr3_nt: TGTGCCAGCAGTTTAGAGGGACAGGGGGCGGGCGGGGAGCTGTTTTTT
cdr3_aa: CASSLEGQGAGGELFF

v_call: TRBV7-2
clone_size: .
d_call: .
j_call: TRBJ1-1
cdr3_nt: TGTGCCAGCAGCCCGACGGGGGGGAACACTGAAGCTTTCTTT
cdr3_aa: CASSPTGGNTEAFF

v_call: TRBV27
clone_size: .
d_call: .
j_call: TRBJ1-5
cdr3_nt: TGTGCCAGCAGTTTACTCGGGACATCTAATCAGCCCCAGCATTTT
cdr3_aa: CASSLLGTSNQPQHF

v_call: TRBV9
clone_size: .
d_call: TRBD1
j_call: TRBJ2-1
cdr3_nt: TGTGCCAGCAGCGCACCGAGGGGGCCTGACAATGAGCAGTTCTTC
cdr3_aa: CASSAPRGPDNEQFF

v_call: TRBV30
clone_size: .
d_call: .
j_call: TRBJ2-1
cdr3_nt: TGTGCCTGGAGTTTTTCTGCCGGGAGTAGAAATGAGCAGTTCTTC
cdr3_aa: CAWSFSAGSRNEQFF

v_call: TRBV27
clone_size: .
d_call: TRBD1
j_call: TRBJ2-7
cdr3_nt: TGTGCCAGCAGTTTATCCTCGACAGGGTTTAACGAGCAGTACTTC
cdr3_aa: CASSLSSTGFNEQYF

v_call: TRBV6-6
clone_size: .
d_call: TRBD2
j_call: TRBJ2-1
cdr3_nt: TGTGCCAGCAGTTACTCGGCTAGCGGCACCAATGAGCAGTTCTTC
cdr3_aa: CASSYSASGTNEQFF

v_call: TRBV10-3
clone_size: .
d_call: .
j_call: TRBJ1-1
cdr3_nt: TGTGCCATCAAGGTGGGAGAGGGGGACACTGAAGCTTTCTTT
cdr3_aa: CAIKVGEGDTEAFF

v_call: TRBV28
clone_size: .
d_call: .
j_call: TRBJ2-2
cdr3_nt: TGTGCCAGCAGCTCCCGGACTTCGAACACCGGGGAGCTGTTTTTT
cdr3_aa: CASSSRTSNTGELFF

v_call: TRBV7-4
clone_size: .
d_call: TRBD1
j_call: TRBJ1-1
cdr3_nt: TGTGCCAGCAGCGCCCGGACAGGGAATGGGACTGAAGCTTTCTTT
cdr3_aa: CASSARTGNGTEAFF

v_call: TRBV19
clone_size: .
d_call: .
j_call: TRBJ2-7
cdr3_nt: TGTGCCAGTAGTTCGGGACACTACTACGAGCAGTACTTC
cdr3_aa: CASSSGHYYEQYF